These 10 T cell receptor beta chains were all obtained from the same sample, sequenced in a study of T cells in Graves' hyperthyroidism and ophthalmopathy. Amplified TCR beta CDR3 regions derived from RNA transcripts. First-round RT-PCR targeting the TCR CDR3 was performed with the HTBI primer set. TCRdb analysed the multiplex PCR reads with MiXCR anew, one entry per CDR3 protein. The table records 550,000 to 850,000 distinct CDR3 sequences, approximately 19% of them present only once. The sequencing input was blood. These receptors came from a woman aged 45-59 years with Graves' hyperthyroidism that later progressed to Graves' ophthalmopathy.

In its sample, this clonotype was seen a few times. V is TRBV5-1 and J is TRBJ1-6; the D is unclear. Germline V CDR1 and CDR2: SGHRS, YFSETQ. The V gene lost 4 bases and the J gene lost 7 bases, with 12 bases spanning the gap. The CDR3 consists of 14 residues. As DNA, the CDR3 is TGCGCCAGCAGCCCCCCAGGAATAAATTCACCCCTCCACTTT. Encoded protein: CASSPPGINSPLHF.

This clonotype was recorded many times. The V and J genes are TRBV12-3 or TRBV12-4 and TRBJ1-2; possibly TRBD1 for D (5 bases). The CDR3 is 13 amino acids. V lost 7 bases to trimming and J lost 4 bases, with 13 bases between them. The CDR3 region has the DNA TGTGCCAGCACTCCGACAGACGCCTATGGCTACACCTTC. Translating gives CASTPTDAYGYTF.

The chain joins TRBV29-1 to TRBJ2-7; tentative D call: TRBD1 (6 bases). From germline, CDR1 is SQVTM and CDR2 ANQGSEA. V was shortened by 8 bases and J by 5 bases, with 16 bases between the two germline ends. The CDR3 sequence is 12 residues long. In nucleotides, the CDR3 is TGCAGCTCCTGGGCTGGGGGCGACGAGCAGTACTTC. It encodes CSSWAGGDEQYF.

This clonotype was observed many times. The chain has TRBV27 and TRBJ1-5; D gene uncertain. Between the trimmed V and J ends, which lost 4 bases and 4 bases, there was a span of 14 bases. Per germline, CDR1 MNHEY and CDR2 SMNVEV (reference sequence). CDR3 length equals 15 residues. The CDR3 reads CASSSEAPPNQPQHF. The CDR3, as DNA: TGTGCCAGCAGTTCGGAAGCACCACCAAATCAGCCCCAGCATTTT.

This clonotype has more than one count but fewer than ten. V gene TRBV6-5 combines with J gene TRBJ1-1, with D perhaps TRBD1 (5 bases). V gave up 4 bases and J gave up 1 base, with 10 bases separating them. CDR3 length: 14 residues. The germline CDR1 and CDR2 sequences are MNHEY and SVGAGI. The chain's CDR3 is CASSLPRGNTEAFF. CDR3 sequence (DNA): TGTGCCAGCAGTTTACCAAGGGGGAACACTGAAGCTTTCTTT.

J is TRBJ2-5 and V is TRBV5-1; D gene unclear. V shed 1 base and J shed 3 bases, with 13 bases lying between them. The germline V gene has CDR1 SGHRS and CDR2 YFSETQ. The CDR3 loop spans 15 amino acids. The CDR3 sequence is CASSLRPNTEETQYF. The CDR3 DNA is TGCGCCAGCAGCTTGCGGCCGAATACGGAAGAGACCCAGTACTTC.

The chain uses TRBV7-9 and TRBJ1-4, with D perhaps matching TRBD1 (6 bases). Per the germline V gene, CDR1 is SEHNR and CDR2 is FQNEAQ (reference sequence). The length of the CDR3 is 14 residues. Trimming left V 7 bases short and J 4 bases short, with 13 bases between. The CDR3 loop reads CASIRGGYNEKLFF. CDR3 sequence (DNA): TGTGCCAGCATCAGAGGGGGTTATAATGAAAAACTGTTTTTT.

This clonotype was observed at least ten times. This chain links TRBV2 with TRBJ2-3; possibly TRBD2 for D (7 bases). Germline CDR1 SNHLY, CDR2 FYNNEI. The ends were cut back, 2 bases at V and 3 bases at J, with 15 bases in the middle. The CDR3 sequence is 16 residues long. CDR3 in DNA: TGTGCCAGCAGTGAACCGAGGGGGGGCCCGACAGATACGCAGTATTTT. Its protein is CASSEPRGGPTDTQYF.

Note on this clonotype: The junction differs from germline at one of its ends, possibly a read error. This chain links TRBV6-1 with TRBJ1-1; D gene ambiguous. Germline CDR1 and CDR2: MNHNS and SASEGT. The CDR3 is 15 residues long. CDR3 residues: CASSESRRPWTEAFF. As DNA, the CDR3 is TGCGCCAGCAGTGAGTCTCGGCGCCCCTGGACTGAAGCTTTCTTT.

This clonotype was observed a few times. The chain links TRBV20-1 to TRBJ1-3; 7 bases line up with TRBD1. CDR3 length: 16 residues. Trimming cost V 6 bases and J 2 bases; bases outside gene matches: 13. The V gene's germline CDR1 is DFQATT and CDR2 SNEGSKA (reference sequence). CDR3 sequence: CSALKQGLIPGNTIYF. CDR3 in DNA: TGCAGTGCCCTAAAACAGGGGCTTATACCTGGAAACACCATATATTTT.